The sequence of this TCR beta chain was determined in a study of blood T cell repertoires in COVID-19. Overall study: Spain, Italy and the United States supplied samples that represented acute and convalescent COVID-19. Sources were T cells, B-cell-depleted T cells, or PBMCs; the material itself was cDNA or gDNA.

The CDR3 totals 15 residues. The V gene end was trimmed by 4 bases and the J gene end by 4 bases; junction bases not matched to a gene: 5. CDR1 is MNHNY, CDR2 SVGAGI, per germline (reference sequence). Per the authors' pipeline: The assay estimated nucleated cells by amplifying reference gene primers. The data were produced by immunoSEQ multiplex PCR, yet TCRdb's version contains in-frame clones alone and is incomplete. V and J calls and clone size are copied from that table; D and trimming were computed from the DNA. The sample lists over 300,000 clones, 85% to 90% occurring once. The J gene is TRBJ2-1, the V gene TRBV6-6; 9 positions match TRBD1. The sample consisted of peripheral blood. The source is a man aged 18 to 29 with active or convalescent COVID-19. The CDR3 sequence: CASSSSGTGYNEQFF. The CDR3 DNA reads TGTGCCAGCAGTTCTTCCGGGACAGGGTACAATGAGCAGTTCTTC.